This entry lists 9 T cell receptor beta chains sequenced from one sample in a study of cytomegalovirus exposure and HLA in healthy donors. Primers included in the PCR were 60 Vbeta and 13 Jbeta primers. Assay: immunoSEQ multiplex PCR; the TCRdb copy retains only in-frame clones and omits some. The sample records under 130,000 clones, roughly 13% being singletons. Sample: PBMCs. These receptors were obtained from a man in his forties in good health and CMV-seropositive.

This clone was recorded a few times. The CDR3 loop is CASSLGTQESQGNTIYF. The CDR3 nucleotides read TGTGCCAGCAGCTTAGGAACCCAGGAGTCACAGGGGAACACCATATATTTT. The V and J genes are TRBV7-9 and TRBJ1-3; TRBD1 agrees at 7 bases. Germline trimming cut 1 base from V and 7 bases from J; bases unmatched to any gene: 13. The CDR3 is 17 residues long. The germline CDR1 and CDR2 sequences are SEHNR and FQNEAQ (reference sequence).

This chain uses TRBV5-1 with TRBJ2-5, with 7 bases aligning to TRBD1. The ends lost 5 bases at V and 3 bases at J; junction bases unmatched: 4. The CDR3 is made up of 13 amino acids. Germline CDR1 is SGHRS and CDR2 is YFSETQ. CDR3 sequence reads: CASRTGTEETQYF. The CDR3 coding sequence is TGCGCCAGCAGGACCGGGACAGAAGAGACCCAGTACTTC.

The rearrangement links TRBV19 to TRBJ2-6; D is ambiguous. The CDR3 totals 16 residues. The germline gives CDR1 LNHDA, CDR2 SQIVND (reference sequence). Between the trimmed V and J ends, which lost 5 bases and 4 bases, there was a span of 15 bases. The CDR3 DNA reads TGTGCCAGTAGTCCCTTTTTCAGATACGGGGCCAACGTCCTGACTTTC. Its protein product is CASSPFFRYGANVLTF.

This clone was detected only a few times. In DNA, the CDR3 is TGTGCCAGCAGTGGGGGACAGAGGAATACGCAGTATTTT. Translated, it gives CASSGGQRNTQYF. The chain joins TRBV25-1 to TRBJ2-3, with 7 bases fitting TRBD1. The CDR3 extends over 13 amino acids. Germline V CDR1 and CDR2: MGHDK, SYGVNS. Trimming cost V 4 bases and J 7 bases; bases outside gene matches: 5.

This clone was observed a few times. This likely stems from a read error, as it lies one base from a far larger clone. The chain is built from TRBV28 and TRBJ2-1, with D uncertain. The CDR3 loop spans 11 amino acids. Germline V gene sequence: CDR1 MDHEN, CDR2 SYDVKM. CDR3 bases: TGTGCCAGAAGTTCTAACGGCGGGCAGTTCTTC. This translates into CARSSNGGQFF.

The chain joins TRBV6-5 to TRBJ2-1, with 11 bases lining up with TRBD2. The germline V gene encodes CDR1 MNHEY and CDR2 SVGAGI. V shed 2 bases and J 7 bases; nucleotides not matched to a gene: 7. The CDR3 spans 16 residues. The DNA for the CDR3 is TGTGCCAGCAGTTACACAGGGACTAGCGGAGGTAATGAGCAGTTCTTC. Amino acid sequence: CASSYTGTSGGNEQFF.

The chain has TRBV6-5 and TRBJ1-2, with 7 bases fitting TRBD1. After removal of 5 bases from V and 6 bases from J, the junction contained 12 bases not matched to a gene. The germline gives CDR1 MNHEY, CDR2 SVGAGI. The CDR3 covers 15 residues. The CDR3 loop is CASSPQGLRPHGYTF. DNA of the CDR3: TGTGCCAGCAGTCCACAGGGGCTCCGGCCTCATGGCTACACCTTC.

This clone was detected a few times. The chain uses TRBV28 and TRBJ1-2, with 7 bases matching TRBD1. Germline V gene data show CDR1 as MDHEN and CDR2 as SYDVKM. This CDR3 has 15 residues. The junction had 11 bases not matched to a gene; V was cut back by 4 bases and J by 6 bases. Here the CDR3 reads CASSSPPGQHNGYTF. The CDR3 DNA reads as TGTGCCAGCAGTTCTCCTCCGGGACAGCATAATGGCTACACCTTC.

V usage is TRBV4-1 and J usage is TRBJ1-2; the D gene is possibly TRBD1 (5 bases). Germline CDR1 reads MGHRA; CDR2 reads YSYEKL. V was trimmed by 0 bases and J by 4 bases, leaving 12 bases between them. CDR3 length equals 15 residues. CDR3 loop: CASSQEQGAGYGYTF. CDR3 DNA: TGCGCCAGCAGCCAAGAGCAAGGGGCCGGCTATGGCTACACCTTC.